The present T cell receptor (beta chain) was sequenced within a study of spatial heterogeneity in lung cancer. This sample's time point: sample taken at primary tumor resection. Tumor, nontumor lung or frozen PBMC supplied whole RNA that was sequenced unsorted. From the 5' RACE reads, TCRdb called clonotypes with MiXCR, one entry per CDR3 protein. The data show under 40,000 distinct CDR3 sequences, under 6.5% seen once. Sequenced here: PBMCs, sampled at surgery. This receptor was obtained from a male donor with early-stage non-small cell lung cancer.

CDR3 residues: CATSGLTSTDTQYF. The CDR3 DNA reads TGTGCCACCTCGGGCCTCACCAGCACAGATACGCAGTATTTT. This sequence joins TRBV6-1 and TRBJ2-3; no firm D call. Per germline, CDR1 MNHNS and CDR2 SASEGT. This CDR3 contains 14 residues. V gave up 10 bases and J gave up 0 bases, with 14 bases separating them.